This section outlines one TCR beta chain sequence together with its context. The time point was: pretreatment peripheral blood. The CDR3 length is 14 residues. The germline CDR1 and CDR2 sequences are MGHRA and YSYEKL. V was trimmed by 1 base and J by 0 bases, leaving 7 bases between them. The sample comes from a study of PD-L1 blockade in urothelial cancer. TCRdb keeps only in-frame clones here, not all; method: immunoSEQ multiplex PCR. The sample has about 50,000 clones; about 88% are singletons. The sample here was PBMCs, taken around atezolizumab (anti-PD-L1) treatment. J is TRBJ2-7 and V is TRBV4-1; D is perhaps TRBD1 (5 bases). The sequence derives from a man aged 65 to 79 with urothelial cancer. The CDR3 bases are TGCGCCAGCAGCCAAGGACAGCCCTCCTACGAGCAGTACTTC. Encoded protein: CASSQGQPSYEQYF.